There are many counts of the clone carrying this T cell receptor (beta chain). Its antigen is currently unknown. The lymph nodes were axillary draining lymph nodes from breast cancer patients. V was clipped by 0 bases and J by 7 bases, with 21 bases between them. The CDR3 is made up of 17 amino acids. Germline V lookup: CDR1 DFQATT, CDR2 SNEGSKA (reference sequence). The sample is drawn from a study of breast tumors, draining lymph nodes, adjacent tissues. Study conclusions and caveats: Tumor T cell lymph node origin was a supported hypothesis, not proven. Findings are consistent with lymph node origin and intratumoral expansion of most tumor T cells. Tumors had less TCR diversity than lymph nodes, more than nontumor tissue.

In TCRdb, the multiplex PCR reads were re-called with MiXCR into one record per CDR3 protein. This sample has some 200,000 distinct CDR3 sequences, with 31% found just once. The chain recombines TRBV20-1 with TRBJ1-4; D is possibly TRBD1 (5 bases). The source material was axillary lymph node tissue. The TCR originated in a female donor with breast cancer. Some clones in this sample may be carry-over from other donors' samples. The CDR3 loop is CSARDPGTEWLGEKLFF. The CDR3 coding sequence is TGCAGTGCTAGAGATCCCGGGACCGAATGGCTGGGTGAAAAACTGTTTTTT.